What follows is one T cell receptor beta chain and its context. This sample stems from a study of blood T cells in healthy people across ages. With a J-beta primer mix and a sample-barcoded 5' primer, a second PCR ran roughly 6 to 11 cycles. Via MiXCR, TCRdb re-called the 5' RACE reads, giving one row per CDR3 protein. This repertoire shows approximately 810,000 distinct CDR3 sequences, 25% to 30% found once; its top ten account for around a sixth. Germline CDR1 reads SGHRS; CDR2 reads YFSETQ. The CDR3 totals 15 residues. V lost 4 bases to trimming and J lost 3 bases, with 14 bases between them. The V and J genes are TRBV5-1 and TRBJ2-4; D is perhaps TRBD1 (6 bases). The receptor was isolated from a woman over 75 in good health. Material: blood. This chain's CDR3 is CASSPGEDSKNIQYF. Written as DNA, the CDR3 is TGCGCCAGCAGCCCCGGCGAGGACAGCAAAAACATTCAGTACTTC.